This T cell receptor (beta chain) was retrieved from a study of OX40 agonist ivuxolimab in advanced cancers. Overall study results and limits: In the 0.1 to 3.0 mg/kg range, CD4+ and CD8+ blood T cells had expanded clonally by week 6. Low levels of normalized T-cell clonal expansion also appeared in some nonresponders.

Notes on this clone: Its antigen is not known.

Prior autoimmune disease or systemic immunosuppression barred patients. Patients had blood sampled at baseline and again on cycle 4 day 1 and cycle 7 day 1. Sequencing was performed with immunoSEQ multiplex PCR; in TCRdb, only in-frame clones are kept and a portion is missing. The sample has 95,000 to 150,000 clones, around 91% seen once. Trimming pared 4 bases from V and 6 bases from J, leaving 13 bases between. The CDR3 runs 14 residues. CDR1 is MNHNY and CDR2 is SVGAGI in the germline V gene (reference sequence). This sequence originates from an adult with an advanced solid tumor such as melanoma, head and neck, liver or kidney cancer. This specimen was CD4+ or CD8+ T cells sorted from blood, taken in a trial of the OX40 agonist ivuxolimab. The rearrangement links TRBV6-6 to TRBJ2-4; D gene ambiguous. The CDR3 loop reads CASSSGTTLNIQYF. CDR3 coding DNA: TGTGCCAGCAGTTCGGGCACTACTTTAAACATTCAGTACTTC.